This T cell receptor beta chain was found in a study of cytomegalovirus exposure and HLA in healthy donors. Study outcomes and limitations: Using a false discovery rate of 0.05, a later analysis showed that 16,951 TCR beta sequences were associated with HLA alleles.

This clone was seen only a few times. Antigen unknown. One end of the junction is discordant with germline, which a read error may explain. Vbeta (60) and Jbeta (13) primers were used in the PCR. Data came from immunoSEQ multiplex PCR; TCRdb stores just in-frame clones and leaves some out. The table includes some 120,000 clones, 65% to 75% detected once. CDR1 is SEHNR, CDR2 FQNEAQ, per germline (reference sequence). The CDR3 extends over 16 amino acids. Sequences were obtained from PBMCs. The genes are TRBV7-9 and TRBJ2-1; no definite D call. This receptor was identified in a woman aged 50 to 60 in good health and CMV-seropositive. CDR3 DNA: TGTTCCAGCAGCCCAGCGACCCAATTCTCCTACAATGAGCAGTTCTTC. It is translated as CSSSPATQFSYNEQFF. The complete variable domain, with remaining parts taken from reference TRBV7-9 and TRBJ2-1, reads DTGVSQNPRHKITKRGQNVTFRCDPISEHNRLYWYRQTLGQGPEFLTYFQNEAQLEKSRLLSDRFSAERPKGSFSTLEIQRTEQGDSAMYLCSSSPATQFSYNEQFFGPGTRLTVL.